This record looks at one T cell receptor (beta chain) sequence and its context. Its binding antigen is unknown. The record has no base qualities; no much larger clone is one base away. Reading the label with the study, this specimen's treatment or condition is: oral pan-JAK inhibitor, 5-10 mg twice daily. From alopecia areata patients, peripheral blood was collected along with lesional scalp punch biopsies. PBMCs were separated by density centrifugation and stained for CD3, CD4 and CD8, after which CD4+ and CD8+ T cells were sorted on a FACSAria. Via the germline V gene (reference sequence), CDR1 is GTSNPN and CDR2 SVGIG. From its cysteine to its phenylalanine, the CDR3 spans 14 amino acids. Kept here is only the CDR3 DNA, which spans 42 bases and is read in frame from base 1. V was cut back by 2 bases and J by 9 bases, leaving a gap of 16 bases between them. Library prep was done by the immunoSEQ multiplex PCR assay. RNA was extracted from all samples and reverse transcribed into cDNA, which served as template for TCR sequencing. SuperScript III was used to make first-strand cDNA, primed with a 2:1 mix of oligo-dT and random hexamers. A synthetic immune receptor repertoire was used to measure amplification bias, and any remaining bias was corrected computationally. Regarding the original processing steps: Raw reads were preprocessed to remove errors, and CDR3 was defined by IMGT conventions from the conserved cysteine to phenylalanine. Clonality was computed by normalizing Shannon entropy by log2 of the number of productive unique TCRs and subtracting the result from 1. Scalp TCRbeta sequences were cross-referenced with sorted blood CD4 and CD8 repertoires so that the CD4 or CD8 identity of scalp clones could be inferred. TCRdb provides this immuneACCESS table in a form limited to in-frame rearrangements. Some clones are lacking; in checked studies, under half of them reflect an unresolved V gene, and why the rest are absent is not known. V and J calls and clone size follow that table, whereas D and trimming were derived from the DNA. This sample gives under 250,000 clones in total; approximately 65% of them show up just once. The leading ten clones occupy 1.2% of the sample.

The source of the sample is a study of CD8+ T cells in alopecia areata (dated by TCRdb to the late 2010s). For the study in its entirety: Treated patients were enrolled in an open-label pilot trial of oral tofacitinib at 5 to 10 mg twice daily for moderate-to-severe alopecia areata. RNA came from the PAXgene miRNA kit for fixed scalp, the miRNeasy kit for PBMCs, and the RNeasy kit for mouse skin. To study T cell clonal expansion in alopecia areata, the researchers applied high-throughput TCRbeta sequencing to both the C3H/HeJ mouse model and human patients. Patients on tofacitinib were biopsied at baseline and after 4 and 24 weeks of treatment, and several of the patients also had a later scalp biopsy. The SALT score, which quantifies the percentage of affected scalp surface area, was used to measure disease severity in treated patients. Scalp clonality was compared among normal scalp (n=4), patchy alopecia areata scalp (n=8), and alopecia totalis/universalis scalp (n=8). Amplification of TCRbeta CDR3 regions was done by immunoSEQ multiplex PCR using 35 Vbeta forward primers and 13 Jbeta reverse primers. Patients stayed on tofacitinib for 6 to 18 months and then had 6 months of follow-up off drug so that delayed response and recurrence could be assessed. Scalp tissue and sorted CD4+ and CD8+ peripheral blood T cells from patchy and totalis/universalis alopecia areata patients and from healthy controls were covered by human TCRbeta sequencing.

The paper as a whole reports these results and caveats: Unlike mouse skin, where gammadelta T cells dominate, normal human skin contains resident alphabeta T cells that get sequenced too, which complicates analysis of the scalp TCR repertoire. Lesional scalp, especially in alopecia totalis/universalis, showed higher clonality and more expanded CD8+ clones than normal scalp, suggesting antigenic drive. Shared TCR sequences between patients were less evident than in mice, which may be partly attributable to HLA diversity in the patient population. Tofacitinib significantly lowered scalp clonality and the number of expanded CD8+ clones among the top 100 scalp clones. Many expanded lesional clones were found to persist in scalp and blood during tofacitinib treatment, and relapse after treatment cessation may be partly explained by this persistence. Because the treated cohort was small and had only one nonresponder, larger studies are needed to examine links between baseline CD8+ expansion and response.

The rearranged segments are TRBV30 and TRBJ1-4; the D gene cannot be resolved reliably. Sequencing was performed on CD4+ T cells sorted from blood, taken at week 44, from a patient treated with tofacitinib. This sequence was found in a human donor with alopecia areata. The nucleotides are TGTGCCTGGAGTCGGCGTTCGTCTAGACAAAAACTGTTTTTT. It specifies CAWSRRSSRQKLFF.